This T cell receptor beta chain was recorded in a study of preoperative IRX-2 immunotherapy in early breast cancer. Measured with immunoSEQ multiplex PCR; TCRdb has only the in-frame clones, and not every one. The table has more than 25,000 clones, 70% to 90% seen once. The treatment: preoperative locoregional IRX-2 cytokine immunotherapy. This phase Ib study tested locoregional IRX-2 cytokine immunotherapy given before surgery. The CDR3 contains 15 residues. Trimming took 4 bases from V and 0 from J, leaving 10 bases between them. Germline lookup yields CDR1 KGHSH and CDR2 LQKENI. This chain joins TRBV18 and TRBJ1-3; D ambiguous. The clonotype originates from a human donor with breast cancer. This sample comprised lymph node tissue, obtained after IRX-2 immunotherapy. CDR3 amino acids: CASSQTAFSGNTIYF. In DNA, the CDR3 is TGTGCCAGCTCACAAACAGCGTTCTCTGGAAACACCATATATTTT. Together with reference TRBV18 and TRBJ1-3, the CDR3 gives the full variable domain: NAGVMQNPRHLVRRRGQEARLRCSPMKGHSHVYWYRQLPEEGLKFMVYLQKENIIDESGMPKERFSAEFPKEGPSILRIQQVVRGDSAAYFCASSQTAFSGNTIYFGEGSWLTVV.